Below, 10 T cell receptor beta chains from the same sample are listed, as sequenced in a study of metastatic and nonmetastatic thyroid tumors. TCRdb re-analyzed the PCR reads using MiXCR. The sample yields some 93,000 clones, about 13% seen once. Patients were all untreated before their thyroid surgery. Sequenced: blood. The receptors derive from a female donor with papillary thyroid cancer or a benign thyroid nodule (not recorded which). Some clones in this sample may be carry-over from other donors' samples.

This clone was found a few times. A much larger clone differs by one base, so this may be a read error. This rearrangement joins TRBV19 to TRBJ1-2; D gene uncertain. V gave up 1 base and J gave up 9 bases, with 12 bases separating them. The germline CDR1 and CDR2 sequences are LNHDA and SQIVND (reference sequence). The CDR3 contains 13 residues. In DNA, the CDR3 is TGTGCCAGTAGTATAGGGCGCCAGTATTGCTACACCTTC. Translating gives CASSIGRQYCYTF.

In its sample, this clone was seen many times. This rearrangement joins TRBV7-2 to TRBJ2-5; 16 bases are shared with TRBD2. The CDR3 is 18 residues long. Per germline, CDR1 SGHTA and CDR2 FQGNSA. With 0 bases clipped from V and 5 bases from J, the junction kept 6 bases outside the gene matches. CDR3: CASSLAGLAGGQGETQYF. CDR3 DNA sequence: TGTGCCAGCAGCTTAGCGGGACTAGCGGGAGGGCAGGGGGAGACCCAGTACTTC.

In this sample, this clone turned up many times. This chain connects TRBV4-1 to TRBJ2-7, with 9 bases aligning to TRBD2. With V trimmed by 0 bases and J by 2 bases, 17 bases remained unmatched. CDR3 length: 20 amino acids. Germline V gene data show CDR1 as MGHRA and CDR2 as YSYEKL. This CDR3 is CASSQEGRAGGFWEAYEQYF. The CDR3 nucleotides are TGCGCCAGCAGCCAAGAAGGTCGAGCGGGAGGATTTTGGGAAGCCTACGAGCAGTACTTC.

This clone was seen a few times. The chain combines TRBV28 with TRBJ1-5; no clear D. CDR3 length: 14 residues. Germline CDR1 reads MDHEN; CDR2 reads SYDVKM. The V and J ends lost 7 bases and 15 bases respectively, with 25 bases between them. The CDR3 spells CASNLPCPELTPHF. CDR3 in DNA: TGTGCCAGCAATCTTCCGTGCCCCGAGCTGACGCCGCATTTT.

This clone has at least ten counts. V gene TRBV6-2 or TRBV6-3 combines with J gene TRBJ2-3, with 7 bases that match TRBD2. The germline CDR1 and CDR2 sequences are MNHEY and SVGEGT. V lost 2 bases and J lost 3; bases outside the gene matches: 11. The CDR3 is 17 amino acids. The CDR3 spells CASSYGRGRGRTDTQYF. CDR3 DNA: TGTGCCAGCAGTTACGGTCGAGGTCGCGGGAGAACAGATACGCAGTATTTT.

In regard to this clone: This may come from a read error, since a much larger clone is one base off. The chain employs TRBV7-6 and TRBJ2-5, with TRBD2 matching 7 bases. Losses at the gene ends were 6 bases for V and 5 bases for J; bases not matched to a gene: 12. The CDR3 totals 15 residues. Germline-derived CDR1 and CDR2 are SGHVS and FNYEAQ. The DNA for the CDR3 is TGTGCCAGCAGTAAGGGTAGCGGGCCCTGGGAGACCCAGTACTTC. Its translation is CASSKGSGPWETQYF.

This clone was counted many times. CDR3 sequence reads: CASRPGLAGVVWNEQFF. In DNA form, the CDR3 reads TGTGCCAGCAGACCGGGACTAGCGGGAGTTGTTTGGAATGAGCAGTTCTTC. This rearrangement joins TRBV6-2 or TRBV6-3 to TRBJ2-1; 14 bases line up with TRBD2. The CDR3 loop spans 17 amino acids. Germline lookup yields CDR1 MNHEY and CDR2 SVGEGT. The ends lost 6 bases at V and 7 bases at J; junction bases unmatched: 11.

This clone was recorded at least ten times. The genes are TRBV20-1 and TRBJ2-5; 7 positions match TRBD1. The germline V gene encodes CDR1 DFQATT and CDR2 SNEGSKA (reference sequence). The CDR3 runs 13 residues. With V trimmed by 2 bases and J by 1 base, 1 base remained unmatched. The CDR3 DNA follows: TGCAGTGCTAGAAGGGGGCTCCAAGAGACCCAGTACTTC. Encoded protein: CSARRGLQETQYF.

This clone was observed a handful of times. This may be a read error: a much more frequent sequence differs by one nucleotide. V is TRBV28 and J is TRBJ1-1; tentative D call: TRBD1 (5 bases). The CDR3 is made up of 14 amino acids. Trimming stripped 7 bases from V and 4 bases from J, with 16 bases between. Germline values: CDR1 MDHEN, CDR2 SYDVKM. The CDR3 DNA is TGTGCCAGCACCCGCGACAGTGGGCTCACTGAAGCTTTCTTT. Translation: CASTRDSGLTEAFF.

Details on this clone: Being one base from a much bigger clone, this may be a read error. Other DNA variants within this sample encode the same CDR3. The chain joins TRBV13 to TRBJ2-4, with D possibly being TRBD2 (5 bases). There are 15 residues in the CDR3. The V gene's germline CDR1 is PRHDT and CDR2 FYEKMQ (reference sequence). The CDR3 loop reads CASSLVREGKNIQYF. In nucleotides, the CDR3 is TGCGCCAGCAGCTTAGTTCGGGAAGGCAAAAACATTCAGTACTTC.